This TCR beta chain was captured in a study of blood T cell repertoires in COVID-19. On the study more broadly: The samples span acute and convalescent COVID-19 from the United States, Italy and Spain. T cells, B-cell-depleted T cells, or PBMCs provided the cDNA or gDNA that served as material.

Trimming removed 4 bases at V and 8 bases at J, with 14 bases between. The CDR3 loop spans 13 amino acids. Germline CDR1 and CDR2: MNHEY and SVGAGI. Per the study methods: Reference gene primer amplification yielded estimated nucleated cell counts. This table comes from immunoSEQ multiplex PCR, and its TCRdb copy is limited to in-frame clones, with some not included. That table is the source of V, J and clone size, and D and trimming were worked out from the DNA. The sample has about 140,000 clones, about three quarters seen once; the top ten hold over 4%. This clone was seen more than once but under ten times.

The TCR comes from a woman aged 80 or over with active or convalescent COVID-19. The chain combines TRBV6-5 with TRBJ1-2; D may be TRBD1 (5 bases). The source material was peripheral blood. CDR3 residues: CASSSSAQGGYTF. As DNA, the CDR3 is TGTGCCAGCAGTTCCTCGGCGCAGGGAGGCTACACCTTC.